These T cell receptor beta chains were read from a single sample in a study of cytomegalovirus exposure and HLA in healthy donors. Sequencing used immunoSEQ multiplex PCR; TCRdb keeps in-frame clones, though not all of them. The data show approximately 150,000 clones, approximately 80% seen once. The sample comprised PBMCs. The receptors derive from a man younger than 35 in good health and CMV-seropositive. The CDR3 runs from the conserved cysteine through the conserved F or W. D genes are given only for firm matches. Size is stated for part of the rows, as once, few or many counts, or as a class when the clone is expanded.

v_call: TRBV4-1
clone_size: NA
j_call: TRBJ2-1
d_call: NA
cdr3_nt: TGCGCCAGCAGCCAAGAGGGCGGGGGCCTCGCGGATGAGCAGTTCTTC
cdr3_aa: CASSQEGGGLADEQFF

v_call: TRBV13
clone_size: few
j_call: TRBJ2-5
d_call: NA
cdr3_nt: TGTGCCAGCAGTGGTAGGACTCAAGAGACCCAGTACTTC
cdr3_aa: CASSGRTQETQYF

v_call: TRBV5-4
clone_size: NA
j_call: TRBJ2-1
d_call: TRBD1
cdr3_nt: TGTGCCAGCAGTGACGGACAGGGGATCAATGAGCAGTTCTTC
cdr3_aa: CASSDGQGINEQFF

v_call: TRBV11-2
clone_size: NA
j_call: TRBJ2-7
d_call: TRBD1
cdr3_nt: TGTGCCAGCAGTGGGCCGACAGGGGGAGTCGCCTACGAGCAGTACTTC
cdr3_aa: CASSGPTGGVAYEQYF

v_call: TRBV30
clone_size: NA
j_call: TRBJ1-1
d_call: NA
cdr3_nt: TGTGCCTGGAGTACAGAGATATACACTGAAGCTTTCTTT
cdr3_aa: CAWSTEIYTEAFF

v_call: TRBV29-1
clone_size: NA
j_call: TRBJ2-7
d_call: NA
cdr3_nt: TGCAGCGCTGGGAAGGACAGCTTCGGCGAGCAGTACTTC
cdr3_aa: CSAGKDSFGEQYF

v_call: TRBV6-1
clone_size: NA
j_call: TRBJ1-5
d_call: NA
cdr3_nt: TGTGCCAGCAGTGTGGACTCATACCAGCCCCAGCATTTT
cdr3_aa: CASSVDSYQPQHF

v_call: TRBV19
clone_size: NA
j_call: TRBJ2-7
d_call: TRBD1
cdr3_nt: TGTGCCACCGCACAGGGGAGCCCCTACGAGCAGTACTTC
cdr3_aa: CATAQGSPYEQYF

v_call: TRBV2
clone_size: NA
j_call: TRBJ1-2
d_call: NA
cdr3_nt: TGTGCCAGCAGCGTCACGCCGCGACAGGTGAACACCTTC
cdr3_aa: CASSVTPRQVNTF

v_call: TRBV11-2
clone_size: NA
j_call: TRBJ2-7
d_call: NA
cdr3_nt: TGTGCCAGCAGCCCCCCGGGGCAGGGGGGCTACGAGCAGTACTTC
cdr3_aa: CASSPPGQGGYEQYF

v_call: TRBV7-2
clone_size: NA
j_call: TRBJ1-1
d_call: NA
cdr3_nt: TGTGCCAGCAGCTTAAATTCATTACGGGGCACTGAAGCTTTCTTT
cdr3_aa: CASSLNSLRGTEAFF

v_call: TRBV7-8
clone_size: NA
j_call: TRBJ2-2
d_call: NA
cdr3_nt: TGTGCCAGCAGCTTAGTGTCCGTTCCGAACACCGGGGAGCTGTTTTTT
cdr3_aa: CASSLVSVPNTGELFF